The 20 T cell receptor beta chains below all came from one sample that was sequenced in a study of blood T cell repertoires in COVID-19. Assay: immunoSEQ multiplex PCR; the TCRdb copy retains only in-frame clones and omits some. The table includes over 200,000 clones, about 86% detected once. The sample comprised PBMCs or T cells enriched from blood (not recorded which). Receptor source: a woman between 50 and 59 years old in a cohort exposed to, infected with or recovered from COVID-19 (not recorded which).

The rearrangement links TRBV30 to TRBJ1-1; unclear D gene. The CDR3 has 11 amino acids. V lost 3 bases to trimming and J lost 11 bases, with 13 bases between them. Germline V gene sequence: CDR1 GTSNPN, CDR2 SVGIG (reference sequence). The CDR3 DNA reads as TGTGCCTGGAGGTGGACCGGGGATGCTTTCTTT. This sequence encodes CAWRWTGDAFF.

The CDR3: CASSLDRISYEQYF. The CDR3 bases are TGTGCCAGCAGCCTGGACAGGATCTCCTACGAGCAGTACTTC. The chain employs TRBV6-5 and TRBJ2-7; 7 nucleotides align to TRBD1. Germline CDR1 MNHEY, CDR2 SVGAGI. The CDR3 is 14 residues long. After removal of 6 bases from V and 0 bases from J, the junction contained 5 bases not matched to a gene.

The V call is TRBV19, the J call TRBJ1-5; 7 bases are shared with TRBD1. The CDR3 length is 14 residues. The germline V gene has CDR1 LNHDA and CDR2 SQIVND (reference sequence). V was clipped by 5 bases and J by 4 bases; unmatched bases: 5. The DNA for the CDR3 is TGTGCCAGTAGTTGGGGGACAGCGAATCAGCCCCAGCATTTT. It specifies CASSWGTANQPQHF.

The V and J genes are TRBV9 and TRBJ1-1; the match to TRBD1 covers 7 bases. With 2 bases clipped from V and 4 bases from J, the junction kept 5 bases outside the gene matches. The CDR3 is 14 residues long. Germline CDR1 SGDLS, CDR2 YYNGEE. CDR3 sequence: CASSVQTGPTEAFF. The CDR3 DNA is TGTGCCAGCAGCGTTCAGACAGGGCCCACTGAAGCTTTCTTT.

The chain joins TRBV27 to TRBJ1-2; TRBD1 matches 8 bases. The CDR3 has 16 residues. From germline, CDR1 is MNHEY and CDR2 SMNVEV (reference sequence). Trimming cost V 2 bases and J 3 bases; bases outside gene matches: 8. The chain's CDR3 is CASSLRTGYPYYGYTF. In DNA, the CDR3 is TGTGCCAGCAGTTTAAGGACAGGGTACCCCTACTATGGCTACACCTTC.

This clone has more than one count but fewer than ten. The V call is TRBV7-2, the J call TRBJ1-2; the D gene is possibly TRBD1 (6 bases). The CDR3 has 13 amino acids. Germline V gene sequence: CDR1 SGHTA, CDR2 FQGNSA. With 5 bases removed from V and 5 bases from J, the gap between germline ends came to 12 bases. Here the CDR3 DNA reads TGTGCCAGCAGCGGAAGGACAGCTTATGGCTACACCTTC. It is translated as CASSGRTAYGYTF. Filled out from reference TRBV7-2 and TRBJ1-2, the complete variable domain reads GAGVSQSPSNKVTEKGKDVELRCDPISGHTALYWYRQSLGQGLEFLIYFQGNSAPDKSGLPSDRFSAERTGGSVSTLTIQRTQQEDSAVYLCASSGRTAYGYTFGSGTRLTVV.

The chain couples TRBV15 to TRBJ1-2; perhaps TRBD1 as D (6 bases). The CDR3 has 16 residues. CDR1 and CDR2 (germline): LNHNV, YYDKDF (reference sequence). Deletions cut 1 base from V and 3 bases from J, with 15 bases between. Written as DNA, the CDR3 is TGTGCCACCAGCAGAGTAGTGGGGGCGCGGCACTATGGCTACACCTTC. It is translated as CATSRVVGARHYGYTF.

This sequence joins TRBV2 and TRBJ2-2, with TRBD2 identical over 7 bases. The junction had 9 bases not matched to a gene; V was cut back by 9 bases and J by 5 bases. Germline values: CDR1 SNHLY, CDR2 FYNNEI. This CDR3 has 14 residues. The CDR3 region is CARKQSAGTGELFF. CDR3 nucleotides: TGTGCCAGAAAGCAGTCAGCGGGGACCGGGGAGCTGTTTTTT.

The gene calls are TRBV5-1 and TRBJ1-2; 10 nucleotides agree with TRBD1. Unmatched junction bases numbered 6, after V lost 5 bases and J lost 8 bases. The CDR3 runs to 13 residues. Germline V gene lookup returns CDR1 SGHRS and CDR2 YFSETQ. The CDR3 DNA reads as TGCGCCAGCAGTCCTGGGACAGGGGTCGGCTACACCTTC. The encoded protein is CASSPGTGVGYTF.

V is TRBV4-1 and J is TRBJ1-1, with TRBD1 as a possible D gene (5 bases). The V and J ends lost 1 base and 0 bases respectively, with 12 bases between them. This CDR3 comprises 16 residues. CDR1 and CDR2 (germline): MGHRA, YSYEKL. As DNA, the CDR3 is TGCGCCAGCAGCCAAGGGACACCCTACATGAACACTGAAGCTTTCTTT. Amino acids: CASSQGTPYMNTEAFF.

The chain uses TRBV19 and TRBJ1-5; D gene uncertain. CDR3 size: 15 residues. Germline assignment: CDR1 LNHDA and CDR2 SQIVND (reference sequence). Trimming removed 7 bases from V and 3 bases from J, with 16 bases in between. The CDR3 DNA sequence: TGTGCCAGTACTACCGGGGAGAGCCACAATCAGCCCCAGCATTTT. This gives the protein CASTTGESHNQPQHF.

The rearrangement links TRBV10-3 to TRBJ2-5; TRBD2 matches at 7 bases. With V trimmed by 8 bases and J by 3 bases, 6 bases remained unmatched. Germline V gene sequence: CDR1 ENHRY, CDR2 SYGVKD. This CDR3 spans 13 amino acids. The DNA of the CDR3 is TGTGCCATCCGGAGCGGGGCGGAAGAGACCCAGTACTTC. It yields the protein CAIRSGAEETQYF.

V is TRBV5-1 and J is TRBJ2-3, with 9 bases fitting TRBD2. V lost 4 bases and J lost 4; bases outside the gene matches: 10. From germline, CDR1 is SGHRS and CDR2 YFSETQ. The CDR3 has 16 amino acids. The CDR3 DNA sequence: TGCGCCAGCAGCCCCACGGCGGGGGGGCGTCCAGATACGCAGTATTTT. As protein: CASSPTAGGRPDTQYF.

V is TRBV6-1 and J is TRBJ1-1; D gene unclear. The V end was cut by 2 bases, the J end by 8 bases, with 24 bases between. CDR1 and CDR2 from the germline V gene are MNHNS and SASEGT. This CDR3 is 17 amino acids long. This CDR3 reads CASSEPPRVSSNQEAFF. Written as DNA, the CDR3 is TGTGCCAGCAGTGAACCCCCGCGGGTGTCCTCTAACCAGGAAGCTTTCTTT.

The rearrangement uses TRBV27 and TRBJ2-5; D perhaps matches TRBD1 (6 bases). CDR1 and CDR2 (germline): MNHEY, SMNVEV (reference sequence). Trimming cost V 2 bases and J 5 bases, with 12 bases left between them. This CDR3 spans 14 amino acids. The CDR3 bases are TGTGCCAGCAGTTTAACCAGGGGTAGGGAGACCCAGTACTTC. Protein sequence: CASSLTRGRETQYF.

About this clone itself: The junction differs from germline at one of its ends, possibly a read error. The rearrangement uses TRBV7-7 and TRBJ2-2, with D maybe TRBD2 (5 bases). CDR1 SSHAT and CDR2 FNYEAQ come from the germline V gene (reference sequence). This CDR3 is 16 amino acids long. The chain's CDR3 is CASSLATGVNTGELFF. CDR3 coding DNA: TGTGCTAGCAGCTTAGCGACCGGGGTTAACACCGGGGAGCTGTTTTTT.

The V call is TRBV2, the J call TRBJ2-7, with D tentatively TRBD2 (6 bases). Trimming left V 8 bases short and J 3 bases short, with 14 bases between. Germline CDR1 and CDR2: SNHLY and FYNNEI. The CDR3 has 13 amino acids. The CDR3 coding sequence is TGTGCCAGCGGAGGGGCCGGGGGCTACGAGCAGTACTTC. Translation gives CASGGAGGYEQYF.

The genes are TRBV6-5 and TRBJ1-2, with D tentatively TRBD1 (6 bases). The germline V and J ends were trimmed by 6 bases and 0 bases, with 8 bases remaining between them. This CDR3 has 13 amino acids. Germline V gene sequence: CDR1 MNHEY, CDR2 SVGAGI. The chain's CDR3 is CASRDSSNYGYTF. The CDR3, as DNA: TGTGCCAGCAGGGACAGTTCTAACTATGGCTACACCTTC.

The chain combines TRBV2 with TRBJ1-5, with D possibly TRBD1 on 6 matching bases. The germline CDR1 and CDR2 sequences are SNHLY and FYNNEI. There are 14 residues in the CDR3. Trimming cost V 2 bases and J 4 bases, with 9 bases left between them. CDR3 nucleotide sequence: TGTGCCAGCAGTGAACGGACAGTTAATCAGCCCCAGCATTTT. Its protein product is CASSERTVNQPQHF.

The chain recombines TRBV5-1 with TRBJ2-5, with 9 nucleotides matching TRBD2. CDR3 length: 15 amino acids. With 3 bases clipped from V and 2 bases from J, the junction kept 5 bases outside the gene matches. Germline-derived CDR1 and CDR2 are SGHRS and YFSETQ. The CDR3 DNA reads TGCGCCAGCAGCTCAGGGACTAGCAGGCAAGAGACCCAGTACTTC. As protein: CASSSGTSRQETQYF.